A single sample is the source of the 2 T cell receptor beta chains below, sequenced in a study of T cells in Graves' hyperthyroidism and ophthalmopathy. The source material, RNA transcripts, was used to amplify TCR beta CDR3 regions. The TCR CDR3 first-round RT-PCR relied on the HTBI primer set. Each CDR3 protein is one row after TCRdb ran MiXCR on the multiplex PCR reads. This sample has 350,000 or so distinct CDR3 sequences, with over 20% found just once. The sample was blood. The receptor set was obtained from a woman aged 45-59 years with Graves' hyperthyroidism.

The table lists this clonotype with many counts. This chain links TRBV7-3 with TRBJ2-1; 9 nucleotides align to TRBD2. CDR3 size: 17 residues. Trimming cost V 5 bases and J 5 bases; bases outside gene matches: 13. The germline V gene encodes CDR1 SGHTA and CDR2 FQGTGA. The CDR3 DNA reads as TGTGCCAGCAGCCCCTATTTTAGCGGGAGAAGTCACAATGAGCAGTTCTTC. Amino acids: CASSPYFSGRSHNEQFF. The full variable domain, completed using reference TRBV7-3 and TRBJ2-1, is GAGVSQTPSNKVTEKGKYVELRCDPISGHTALYWYRQSLGQGPEFLIYFQGTGAADDSGLPNDRFFAVRPEGSVSTLKIQRTERGDSAVYLCASSPYFSGRSHNEQFFGPGTRLTVL.

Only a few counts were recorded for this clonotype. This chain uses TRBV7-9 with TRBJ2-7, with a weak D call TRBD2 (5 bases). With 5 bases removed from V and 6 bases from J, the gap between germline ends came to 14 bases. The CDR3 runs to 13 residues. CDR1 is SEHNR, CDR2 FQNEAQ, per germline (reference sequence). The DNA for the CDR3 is TGTGCCAGCAGCAACGACCTAGCCTCCGAGCAGTACTTC. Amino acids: CASSNDLASEQYF.